Below, one T cell receptor (beta chain) is given with its context. The target antigen is unknown. The V gene's germline CDR1 is SGHTA and CDR2 FQGNSA. The J segment lost 2 bases and the V segment lost 3 bases, leaving 4 bases of the junction unmatched. CDR3 size: 16 residues. Via CD45RO/CCR7/CD25/CD127/CD95/CD27, cells of the CD4+ naive, central memory, regulatory and stem cell-like memory subsets were sorted. These data originate in a study of beta chain features in type 1 diabetes. Study results and caveats: Patients with type 1 diabetes carried fewer insertions and had more deletions at their VDJ junctions. A potential PCR bias toward shorter templates would be equal in patient and control samples. A moderate, significant TCRB CDR3 shortening appeared in type 1 diabetes across four CD4+ subsets.

The authors reverse transcribed all of the isolated RNA, so sequencing captured expressed TCRB transcripts. This table comes from immunoSEQ multiplex PCR, and its TCRdb copy is limited to in-frame clones, with some not included. The sample has 20,000 to 25,000 clones; approximately 70% are singletons. V and J are TRBV7-2 and TRBJ2-3, with 11 positions matching TRBD2. Sequencing was performed on stem cell memory CD4+ T cells from blood. The origin of this receptor is a woman between 35 and 50 years old with type 1 diabetes. The CDR3 DNA follows: TGTGCCAGCAGCTTGGGGACTAGCGGCTTCACAGATACGCAGTATTTT. Encoded protein: CASSLGTSGFTDTQYF. Using reference TRBV7-2 and TRBJ2-3 for the parts outside the CDR3, the full variable domain is GAGVSQSPSNKVTEKGKDVELRCDPISGHTALYWYRQSLGQGLEFLIYFQGNSAPDKSGLPSDRFSAERTGGSVSTLTIQRTQQEDSAVYLCASSLGTSGFTDTQYFGPGTRLTVL.